This T cell receptor beta chain was documented in a study of T cell responses to AZD1222 COVID-19 vaccine. Study overall: Analysis merged second doses at about 4 or about 12 weeks. Findings and limits, study-wide: Sampling that yielded the repertoires occurred only after the peak T cell response. Recipients of two AZD1222 doses showed rising Spike-specific TCR breadth and depth. Unmutated variant regions reportedly attract nearly half of all spike-specific TCRs.

As to this clone: Its specificity is not known.

TCRdb's table, derived via immunoSEQ multiplex PCR, lists solely in-frame clones and lacks some. The sample shows about 180,000 clones, around 90% of them seen only once. The CDR3 has 16 residues. Germline CDR1 and CDR2: KGHSH and LQKENI. Trimming cost V 0 bases and J 6 bases; bases outside gene matches: 7. Here the sequenced sample was peripheral blood, taken on day 0 of AZD1222 vaccination. The sequence was obtained from an adult in good health. The chain carries TRBV18 and TRBJ2-1, with TRBD1 identical over 8 bases. The CDR3 loop reads CASSPPGQGAGNEQFF. The CDR3 coding sequence is TGTGCCAGCTCACCACCGGGGCAGGGGGCTGGCAATGAGCAGTTCTTC.